Each of the 30 T cell receptor beta chains below was sequenced from the same sample in a study of shared clonotypes between healthy human individuals. TCRdb keeps only in-frame clones here, not all; method: immunoSEQ multiplex PCR. Of some 1,100,000 clones detected, about 84% appear once; the ten largest clones hold 0.5% to 0.6%. Sequences were obtained from memory CD4+ T cells from PBMCs. Subset denoted: CD45RA-negative fraction. These receptor sequences come from a young man in good health. Some clones in this sample may be carry-over from other donors' samples.

The rearrangement links TRBV19 to TRBJ1-5, with 7 nucleotides matching TRBD1. The J segment lost 3 bases and the V segment lost 5 bases, leaving 10 bases of the junction unmatched. This CDR3 is built from 16 residues. CDR1 is LNHDA and CDR2 is SQIVND in the germline V gene (reference sequence). This CDR3 is CASSPRGDSYNQPQHF. CDR3 coding DNA: TGTGCCAGTAGTCCCCGCGGGGACAGCTACAATCAGCCCCAGCATTTT.

This chain joins TRBV5-1 and TRBJ2-1; 7 nucleotides agree with TRBD2. Germline values: CDR1 SGHRS, CDR2 YFSETQ. CDR3 length equals 15 residues. The junction had 10 bases not matched to a gene; V was cut back by 2 bases and J by 8 bases. The DNA for the CDR3 is TGCGCCAGCAGCTTCGGACTAGTGGTGAGCGATGAGCAGTTCTTC. As protein: CASSFGLVVSDEQFF.

This rearrangement joins TRBV5-1 to TRBJ2-5; D uncertain. The CDR3 consists of 15 residues. The germline V and J ends were trimmed by 0 bases and 1 base, with 10 bases remaining between them. CDR1 SGHRS and CDR2 YFSETQ come from the germline V gene. CDR3 DNA sequence: TGCGCCAGCAGCTTGGCCGCCACCCCCCAAGAGACCCAGTACTTC. Translating gives CASSLAATPQETQYF.

The CDR3 DNA reads TGTGCCAGTAGTATAGATCACCCGGGACCGCTTACGGCCGGGGCCAACGTCCTGACTTTC. Its protein is CASSIDHPGPLTAGANVLTF. V and J are TRBV19 and TRBJ2-6; D possibly matches TRBD1 or TRBD2 (5 bases each). CDR1 and CDR2 (germline): LNHDA, SQIVND (reference sequence). V lost 0 bases to trimming and J lost 4 bases, with 22 bases between them. The CDR3 is 20 amino acids.

The chain employs TRBV29-1 and TRBJ2-3, with D perhaps TRBD2 (5 bases). The CDR3 runs to 12 residues. Germline V gene sequence: CDR1 SQVTM, CDR2 ANQGSEA. V lost 7 bases to trimming and J lost 1 base, with 9 bases between them. In DNA form, the CDR3 reads TGCAGCGGACTATCGGGCACAGATACGCAGTATTTT. Protein product: CSGLSGTDTQYF.

The rearrangement uses TRBV5-1 and TRBJ1-3; no reliable D call. The CDR3 is 12 amino acids. Germline values: CDR1 SGHRS, CDR2 YFSETQ. V was trimmed by 1 base and J by 4 bases, leaving 3 bases between them. CDR3 protein: CASSLQGNTIYF. The CDR3, as DNA: TGCGCCAGCAGCTTGCAGGGAAACACCATATATTTT.

The chain combines TRBV30 with TRBJ2-3, with D perhaps TRBD2 (5 bases). Per germline, CDR1 GTSNPN and CDR2 SVGIG (reference sequence). The CDR3 sequence is 15 residues long. Trimming took off 4 bases at V and 2 bases at J, with 16 bases between the two ends. CDR3 sequence (DNA): TGTGCCTGGACCCTATCGAGCGGACTCACAGATACGCAGTATTTT. The encoded protein is CAWTLSSGLTDTQYF. The whole variable domain, remainder taken from reference TRBV30 and TRBJ2-3, is SQTIHQWPATLVQPVGSPLSLECTVEGTSNPNLYWYRQAAGRGLQLLFYSVGIGQISSEVPQNLSASRPQDRQFILSSKKLLLSDSGFYLCAWTLSSGLTDTQYFGPGTRLTVL.

The CDR3 loop is CASSETSGSVGELFF. CDR3 sequence (DNA): TGTGCCAGCAGTGAGACTAGCGGGAGCGTCGGGGAGCTGTTTTTT. The rearrangement joins TRBV2 to TRBJ2-2; TRBD2 matches 12 bases. Germline V lookup: CDR1 SNHLY, CDR2 FYNNEI. The V segment lost 3 bases and the J segment 7 bases; nucleotides outside the gene matches: 3. This CDR3 region has 15 residues.

CDR3 in amino acids: CASSVGLAGVVTQYF. For the CDR3, the DNA is TGTGCCAGCAGCGTAGGACTAGCGGGAGTGGTGACCCAGTACTTC. V usage is TRBV9 and J usage is TRBJ2-5; 12 bases fit TRBD2. The CDR3 is made up of 15 amino acids. Per germline, CDR1 SGDLS and CDR2 YYNGEE. J lost 7 bases, V lost 0 bases, and 4 bases had no gene match.

For this clone: This sample also contains other DNA sequences that code for the same CDR3. This chain joins TRBV5-1 and TRBJ1-1; TRBD1 matches 7 bases. CDR1 and CDR2 from the germline V gene are SGHRS and YFSETQ. J was trimmed by 3 bases and V by 4 bases; bases with no gene match: 3. The CDR3 runs to 13 residues. The CDR3 region has the DNA TGCGCCAGCAGCAATACAGGGGACACTGAAGCTTTCTTT. This gives the protein CASSNTGDTEAFF.

The J gene is TRBJ2-7, the V gene TRBV10-3, with D perhaps matching TRBD1 (5 bases). The CDR3 extends over 13 amino acids. Germline-derived CDR1 and CDR2 are ENHRY and SYGVKD. V was trimmed by 2 bases and J by 3 bases, leaving 8 bases between them. The CDR3 loop is CAISERQNYEQYF. The CDR3 DNA follows: TGTGCCATCAGTGAGAGACAGAACTACGAGCAGTACTTC.

This clone has more than one count but fewer than ten. The J gene is TRBJ2-1, the V gene TRBV5-1; 7 positions agree with TRBD2. The CDR3 extends over 14 amino acids. The ends lost 3 bases at V and 5 bases at J; junction bases unmatched: 5. Germline CDR1 and CDR2: SGHRS and YFSETQ. The CDR3 coding sequence is TGCGCCAGCAGCTACTGGACTAGGAACAATGAGCAGTTCTTC. Its protein product is CASSYWTRNNEQFF. Together with reference TRBV5-1 and TRBJ2-1, the CDR3 gives the full variable domain: KAGVTQTPRYLIKTRGQQVTLSCSPISGHRSVSWYQQTPGQGLQFLFEYFSETQRNKGNFPGRFSGRQFSNSRSEMNVSTLELGDSALYLCASSYWTRNNEQFFGPGTRLTVL.

As to this clone: Other DNA sequences within the sample encode an identical CDR3. The CDR3 reads CASSLGGMNTEAFF. The CDR3 region has the DNA TGTGCCAGCAGCTTAGGTGGCATGAACACTGAAGCTTTCTTT. J is TRBJ1-1 and V is TRBV7-9; D gene unclear. The CDR3 contains 14 residues. The germline CDR1 and CDR2 sequences are SEHNR and FQNEAQ (reference sequence). V gave up 1 base and J gave up 0 bases, with 6 bases separating them.

This clone was observed a handful of times. The rearrangement joins TRBV12-5 to TRBJ2-1; perhaps D is TRBD1 or TRBD2 (5 bases each). V was trimmed by 1 base and J by 12 bases, leaving 22 bases between them. The germline V gene has CDR1 LGHNT and CDR2 FRNRAP. The CDR3 spans 16 residues. CDR3 loop: CASGLAPVVGPPMQFF. The CDR3, as DNA: TGTGCTAGTGGTTTGGCTCCAGTCGTGGGACCCCCGATGCAGTTCTTC. The full variable domain, with the rest looked up from reference TRBV12-5 and TRBJ2-1, is DARVTQTPRHKVTEMGQEVTMRCQPILGHNTVFWYRQTMMQGLELLAYFRNRAPLDDSGMPKDRFSAEMPDATLATLKIQPSEPRDSAVYFCASGLAPVVGPPMQFFGPGTRLTVL.

This clone was seen a single time. The V gene is TRBV2, the J gene TRBJ2-7; no firm D call. Looked up from germline, CDR1 is SNHLY and CDR2 is FYNNEI. This CDR3 contains 13 residues. V lost 5 bases and J 0 bases, leaving 8 bases between the germline ends. This CDR3 is CASSTDFSYEQYF. Here the CDR3 DNA reads TGTGCCAGCAGTACAGATTTCTCCTACGAGCAGTACTTC.

This clone turned up a few times. Additional DNA sequences in this sample encode the identical CDR3. The rearrangement joins TRBV2 to TRBJ2-5; D gene uncertain. The V gene lost 0 bases and the J gene lost 4 bases, with 0 bases spanning the gap. CDR1 and CDR2 from the germline V gene are SNHLY and FYNNEI. The CDR3 covers 11 residues. CDR3 nucleotide sequence: TGTGCCAGCAGTGAAGCAGAGACCCAGTACTTC. It specifies CASSEAETQYF.

The count of this clone is one. This chain uses TRBV6-1 with TRBJ2-7, with TRBD1 matching over 11 bases. V lost 4 bases, J lost 2 bases, and 7 bases stayed unmatched. The CDR3 runs 16 residues. Germline loops: CDR1 MNHNS, CDR2 SASEGT. The CDR3, as DNA: TGTGCCAGCAGTGGCGGACCGGGACAGGGGGCCTACGAGCAGTACTTC. This encodes CASSGGPGQGAYEQYF.

The CDR3 loop reads CASSFASGWDNEQFF. DNA of the CDR3: TGCGCCAGCAGCTTTGCTAGCGGGTGGGACAATGAGCAGTTCTTC. V gene TRBV5-1 combines with J gene TRBJ2-1, with 8 bases lining up with TRBD2. The CDR3 runs 15 residues. Germline-derived CDR1 and CDR2 are SGHRS and YFSETQ. V trimming: 2 bases; J trimming: 5 bases; junction bases outside the gene matches: 6.

This sequence joins TRBV6-1 and TRBJ2-7, with 10 bases identical to TRBD1. The J segment lost 3 bases and the V segment lost 7 bases, leaving 3 bases of the junction unmatched. Germline lookup yields CDR1 MNHNS and CDR2 SASEGT. The CDR3 covers 13 residues. The CDR3 is CASTWDRGYEQYF. Written as DNA, the CDR3 is TGTGCCAGCACCTGGGACAGGGGCTACGAGCAGTACTTC.

This chain joins TRBV2 and TRBJ2-5; D ambiguous. The V and J ends lost 2 bases and 7 bases respectively, with 5 bases between them. The CDR3 runs 11 residues. Germline lookup yields CDR1 SNHLY and CDR2 FYNNEI. CDR3 region: CASSEYGTQYF. As DNA, the CDR3 is TGTGCCAGCAGTGAATATGGGACCCAGTACTTC.

As regards this clone: The same CDR3 also results from other DNA sequences found in this sample. V usage is TRBV5-1 and J usage is TRBJ1-3; D may be TRBD1 (5 bases). Per the germline V gene, CDR1 is SGHRS and CDR2 is YFSETQ. CDR3 size: 16 residues. Trimming took off 3 bases at V and 0 bases at J, with 13 bases between the two ends. Here the CDR3 reads CASSWGPVSSGNTIYF. CDR3 DNA sequence: TGCGCCAGCAGCTGGGGACCAGTCAGCTCTGGAAACACCATATATTTT.

V and J are TRBV5-1 and TRBJ1-2, with D possibly being TRBD1 (5 bases). The CDR3 covers 15 residues. Per the germline V gene, CDR1 is SGHRS and CDR2 is YFSETQ. Trimming pared 0 bases from V and 0 bases from J, leaving 9 bases between. CDR3 protein: CASSLADRANYGYTF. In DNA form, the CDR3 reads TGCGCCAGCAGCTTGGCCGACAGAGCTAACTATGGCTACACCTTC.

The chain has TRBV4-3 and TRBJ1-3; D may be TRBD1 (6 bases). This CDR3 contains 16 residues. V lost 1 base, J lost 1 base, and 11 bases lay in between. CDR1 LGHNA and CDR2 YSLEER come from the germline V gene. Written as DNA, the CDR3 is TGCGCCAGCAGCCAAGCGGGCAGGGGATCTGGAAACACCATATATTTT. Translating gives CASSQAGRGSGNTIYF.

This chain uses TRBV11-3 with TRBJ2-7; a weak D match, TRBD2 (6 bases). The V end lost 6 bases, the J end lost 0 bases, and 15 bases lay between the germline ends. Germline-derived CDR1 and CDR2 are SGHNT and YENEEA. The CDR3 is made up of 15 amino acids. In DNA, the CDR3 is TGTGCCAGCAGTTTTGGAGGGAGTAGCTCCTACGAGCAGTACTTC. This codes for CASSFGGSSSYEQYF. Variable domain in full (rest from reference TRBV11-3 and TRBJ2-7): EAGVVQSPRYKIIEKKQPVAFWCNPISGHNTLYWYLQNLGQGPELLIRYENEEAVDDSQLPKDRFSAERLKGVDSTLKIQPAELGDSAVYLCASSFGGSSSYEQYFGPGTRLTVT.

This rearrangement joins TRBV7-2 to TRBJ2-7; 9 bases are a match to TRBD1. The V gene end was trimmed by 1 base and the J gene end by 6 bases; junction bases not matched to a gene: 4. The CDR3 is 14 amino acids. Germline CDR1 SGHTA, CDR2 FQGNSA. The DNA for the CDR3 is TGTGCCAGCAGCTTAGGTAACAGGGGGCTCGAGCAGTACTTC. This sequence encodes CASSLGNRGLEQYF.

This clone turned up a few times. The sample has other DNA sequences that encode this CDR3 too. The chain recombines TRBV9 with TRBJ1-1; no firm D call. Trimming removed 0 bases at V and 7 bases at J, with 10 bases between. CDR1 SGDLS and CDR2 YYNGEE come from the germline V gene. This CDR3 comprises 13 residues. The CDR3 region has the DNA TGTGCCAGCAGCGTAGGGGCAGGCAATGAAGCTTTCTTT. It translates to CASSVGAGNEAFF.

This clone appeared a few times. The chain links TRBV9 to TRBJ2-2; the D call may be TRBD1 or TRBD2 (5 bases each). The V gene lost 0 bases and the J gene lost 3 bases, with 15 bases spanning the gap. Germline CDR1 and CDR2: SGDLS and YYNGEE. The CDR3 is 17 residues long. CDR3 in amino acids: CASSVVGDGVYTGELFF. The CDR3 DNA follows: TGTGCCAGCAGCGTAGTGGGGGACGGAGTATACACCGGGGAGCTGTTTTTT.

The gene calls are TRBV28 and TRBJ1-5, with TRBD1 as a possible D gene (6 bases). CDR1 and CDR2 (germline): MDHEN, SYDVKM. Trimming took 5 bases from V and 3 from J, leaving 14 bases between them. The CDR3 is 15 amino acids. The CDR3 coding sequence is TGTGCCAGCAGTGGAGCGGGACATATCAATCAGCCCCAGCATTTT. Protein product: CASSGAGHINQPQHF.

This clone was recorded a few times. This chain joins TRBV11-1 and TRBJ2-5; 8 nucleotides align to TRBD2. Germline-derived CDR1 and CDR2 are SGHAT and FQDESV (reference sequence). The ends lost 5 bases at V and 4 bases at J; junction bases unmatched: 9. CDR3 length: 15 amino acids. The CDR3 nucleotides are TGTGCCAGCAGCGACCCAATTGCGGGAGGAGAGACCCAGTACTTC. Translating gives CASSDPIAGGETQYF.

This chain uses TRBV28 with TRBJ1-2; no firm D call. This CDR3 comprises 12 residues. V lost 8 bases, J lost 0 bases, and 7 bases lay in between. Germline V gene lookup returns CDR1 MDHEN and CDR2 SYDVKM. CDR3: CASGGTNYGYTF. In DNA form, the CDR3 reads TGTGCCAGCGGTGGTACTAACTATGGCTACACCTTC.